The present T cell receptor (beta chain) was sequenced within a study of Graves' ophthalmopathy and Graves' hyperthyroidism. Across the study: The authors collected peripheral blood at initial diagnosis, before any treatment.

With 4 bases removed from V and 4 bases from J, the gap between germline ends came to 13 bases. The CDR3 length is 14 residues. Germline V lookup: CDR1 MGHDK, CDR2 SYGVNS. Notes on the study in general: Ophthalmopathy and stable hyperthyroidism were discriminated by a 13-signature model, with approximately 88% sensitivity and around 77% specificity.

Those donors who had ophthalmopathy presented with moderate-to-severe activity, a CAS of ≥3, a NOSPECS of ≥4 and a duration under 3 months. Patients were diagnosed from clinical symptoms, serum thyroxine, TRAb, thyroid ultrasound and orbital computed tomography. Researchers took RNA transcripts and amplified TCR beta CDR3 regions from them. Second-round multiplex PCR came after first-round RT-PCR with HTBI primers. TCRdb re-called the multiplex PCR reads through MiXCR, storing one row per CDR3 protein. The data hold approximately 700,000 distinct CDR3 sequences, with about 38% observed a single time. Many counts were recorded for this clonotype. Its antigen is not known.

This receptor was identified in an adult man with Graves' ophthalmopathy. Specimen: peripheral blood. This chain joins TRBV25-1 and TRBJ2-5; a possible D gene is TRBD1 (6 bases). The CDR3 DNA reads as TGTGCCAGCAGTGTACCAGGGGTTAGAGAGACCCAGTACTTC. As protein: CASSVPGVRETQYF.